The 12 T cell receptor beta chains below all came from one sample that was sequenced in a study of technical replicates of blood from several donors. Measured with immunoSEQ multiplex PCR; TCRdb has only the in-frame clones, and not every one. The sample lists 80,000 to 95,000 clones, almost 97% occurring once. The specimen sequenced was T cells isolated from PBMCs. All receptors derive from a human donor in good health.

This clone has a handful of counts. The CDR3 nucleotides are TGTGCCAGCAGCAATCGGGCGGGAGTCGGCTACAATGAGCAGTTCTTC. Its translation: CASSNRAGVGYNEQFF. The chain couples TRBV11-3 to TRBJ2-1; 7 positions match TRBD2. This CDR3 region has 16 residues. The germline CDR1 and CDR2 sequences are SGHNT and YENEEA. V gave up 5 bases and J gave up 3 bases; unmatched junction bases: 10.

This chain uses TRBV6-1 with TRBJ2-1, with 9 bases aligning to TRBD2. This CDR3 has 15 residues. Germline loops: CDR1 MNHNS, CDR2 SASEGT. V was clipped by 3 bases and J by 5 bases; unmatched bases: 5. The CDR3 sequence: CASSDEREVDNEQFF. For the CDR3, the DNA is TGTGCCAGCAGTGACGAGCGGGAGGTAGACAATGAGCAGTTCTTC.

This chain connects TRBV19 to TRBJ2-1; 13 positions agree with TRBD2. This CDR3 region has 17 residues. CDR1 and CDR2 from the germline V gene are LNHDA and SQIVND (reference sequence). V gave up 2 bases and J gave up 2 bases; unmatched junction bases: 3. The CDR3 protein is CASSISGLAGAYNEQFF. The CDR3 DNA sequence: TGTGCCAGTAGTATATCAGGACTAGCGGGAGCCTACAATGAGCAGTTCTTC.

This sequence joins TRBV7-9 and TRBJ2-1; 11 bases match TRBD2. Germline V CDR1 and CDR2: SEHNR, FQNEAQ (reference sequence). Germline trimming cut 5 bases from V and 5 bases from J; bases unmatched to any gene: 5. The CDR3 is made up of 15 amino acids. Here the CDR3 DNA reads TGTGCCAGCAGCCTAGGACTAGCGGGTGACAATGAGCAGTTCTTC. This encodes CASSLGLAGDNEQFF. Full variable domain (remainder filled in from reference TRBV7-9 and TRBJ2-1): DTGVSQNPRHKITKRGQNVTFRCDPISEHNRLYWYRQTLGQGPEFLTYFQNEAQLEKSRLLSDRFSAERPKGSFSTLEIQRTEQGDSAMYLCASSLGLAGDNEQFFGPGTRLTVL.

This clone was found many times. V gene TRBV2 combines with J gene TRBJ2-1; 8 bases are shared with TRBD2. Per the germline V gene, CDR1 is SNHLY and CDR2 is FYNNEI. The CDR3 contains 15 residues. Trimming cost V 2 bases and J 15 bases; bases outside gene matches: 15. The CDR3, as DNA: TGTGCCAGCAGTGAACGGTGGCTAGCGGGTCCATCCCGGTTCTTC. Translating it yields CASSERWLAGPSRFF. Filled out from reference TRBV2 and TRBJ2-1, the complete variable domain reads EPEVTQTPSHQVTQMGQEVILRCVPISNHLYFYWYRQILGQKVEFLVSFYNNEISEKSEIFDDQFSVERPDGSNFTLKIRSTKLEDSAMYFCASSERWLAGPSRFFGPGTRLTVL.

The chain combines TRBV6-5 with TRBJ2-7; a possible D gene is TRBD2 (7 bases). The CDR3 sequence is 15 residues long. Trimming shortened V by 1 base and J by 3 bases, and 13 bases separated the two germline ends. CDR1 MNHEY and CDR2 SVGAGI come from the germline V gene. The CDR3 DNA reads TGTGCCAGCAGTTACTTGGGGGCTAGCGGCTACGAGCAGTACTTC. Protein: CASSYLGASGYEQYF.

The genes are TRBV14 and TRBJ2-3; 11 bases fit TRBD2. Germline trimming cut 4 bases from V and 6 bases from J; bases unmatched to any gene: 12. This CDR3 comprises 17 residues. Germline loops: CDR1 SGHDN, CDR2 FVKESK. The CDR3 region is CASSPWIAGGGADTQYF. As DNA, the CDR3 is TGTGCCAGCAGCCCGTGGATAGCGGGAGGGGGGGCTGATACGCAGTATTTT. The entire variable domain, with the rest obtained from reference TRBV14 and TRBJ2-3, is as follows: EAGVTQFPSHSVIEKGQTVTLRCDPISGHDNLYWYRRVMGKEIKFLLHFVKESKQDESGMPNNRFLAERTGGTYSTLKVQPAELEDSGVYFCASSPWIAGGGADTQYFGPGTRLTVL.

The CDR3 here is CASSFGQGVFQPQHF. CDR3 in DNA: TGTGCCAGTAGTTTCGGACAGGGGGTATTTCAGCCCCAGCATTTT. This rearrangement joins TRBV19 to TRBJ1-5; 10 positions match TRBD1. V was pared by 5 bases and J by 6 bases, with 7 bases of the junction left unmatched. The CDR3 extends over 15 amino acids. Germline V gene sequence: CDR1 LNHDA, CDR2 SQIVND (reference sequence). Full variable domain (rest looked up from reference TRBV19 and TRBJ1-5): DGGITQSPKYLFRKEGQNVTLSCEQNLNHDAMYWYRQDPGQGLRLIYYSQIVNDFQKGDIAEGYSVSREKKESFPLTVTSAQKNPTAFYLCASSFGQGVFQPQHFGDGTRLSIL.

The chain carries TRBV28 and TRBJ2-4; 11 nucleotides agree with TRBD1. The germline V gene encodes CDR1 MDHEN and CDR2 SYDVKM. There are 15 residues in the CDR3. V shed 5 bases, J shed 8 bases, and the junction held 8 bases outside the gene matches. In DNA form, the CDR3 reads TGTGCCAGCAGTGAAAGGACAGGGGGCATAGACATTCAGTACTTC. The encoded protein is CASSERTGGIDIQYF.

This chain links TRBV28 with TRBJ1-2; D is perhaps TRBD1 (5 bases). V was clipped by 1 base and J by 4 bases, with 10 bases between them. The CDR3 totals 14 residues. Germline V gene sequence: CDR1 MDHEN, CDR2 SYDVKM. The CDR3 loop reads CASSLYGGGYGYTF. The DNA of the CDR3 is TGTGCCAGCAGTTTATACGGCGGGGGCTATGGCTACACCTTC.

The chain recombines TRBV6-6 with TRBJ1-2; no reliable D call. This CDR3 spans 12 amino acids. V lost 0 bases to trimming and J lost 8 bases, with 7 bases between them. Germline CDR1 MNHNY, CDR2 SVGAGI (reference sequence). CDR3 sequence: CASSYSRNGYTF. CDR3 coding DNA: TGTGCCAGCAGTTACTCGCGGAACGGCTACACCTTC.

V gene TRBV7-2 combines with J gene TRBJ2-3, with 8 bases identical to TRBD2. Per germline, CDR1 SGHTA and CDR2 FQGNSA. There are 16 residues in the CDR3. V was clipped by 5 bases and J by 2 bases; unmatched bases: 9. CDR3 loop: CASSARGLAYTDTQYF. The CDR3 bases are TGTGCCAGCAGCGCCCGAGGACTAGCCTACACAGATACGCAGTATTTT.